This paragraph covers one T cell receptor beta chain sequence. This sample is part of a study of T-cell memory formation after mild COVID-19. MiXCR was run by TCRdb on the 5' RACE reads, yielding one entry per CDR3 protein. Of 400,000 to 450,000 distinct CDR3 sequences detected, 18% appear once; the ten largest clones hold 20% to 25%. The sequenced sample consisted of PBMCs or a T cell subset sorted from them (not recorded which). The origin of this receptor is a man between 18 and 29 years old who had mild COVID-19 (a few samples of this study predate the infection). Cell type and time point are not known.

In nucleotides, the CDR3 is TGCGCCAGCAGCTCCCAAGGCTCCGCGACAGGGGGCTCCTACAATGAGCAGTTCTTC. As protein: CASSSQGSATGGSYNEQFF. This sequence joins TRBV5-1 and TRBJ2-1; 9 bases line up with TRBD1. V trimming: 3 bases; J trimming: 0 bases; junction bases outside the gene matches: 13. The CDR3 is 19 amino acids. Germline V gene sequence: CDR1 SGHRS, CDR2 YFSETQ.